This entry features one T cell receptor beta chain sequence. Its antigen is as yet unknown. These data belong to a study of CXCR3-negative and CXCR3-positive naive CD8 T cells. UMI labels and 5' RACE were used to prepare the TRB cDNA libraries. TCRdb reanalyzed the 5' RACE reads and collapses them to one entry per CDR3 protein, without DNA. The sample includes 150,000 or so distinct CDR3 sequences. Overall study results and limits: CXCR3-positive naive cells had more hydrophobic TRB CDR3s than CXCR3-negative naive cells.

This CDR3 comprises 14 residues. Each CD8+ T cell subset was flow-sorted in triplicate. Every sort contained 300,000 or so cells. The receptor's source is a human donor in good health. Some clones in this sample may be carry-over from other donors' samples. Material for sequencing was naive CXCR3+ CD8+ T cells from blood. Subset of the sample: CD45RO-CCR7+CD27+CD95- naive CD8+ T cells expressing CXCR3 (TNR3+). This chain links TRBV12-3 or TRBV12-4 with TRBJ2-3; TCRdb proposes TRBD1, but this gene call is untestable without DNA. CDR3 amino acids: CASSPWGPTDTQYF.